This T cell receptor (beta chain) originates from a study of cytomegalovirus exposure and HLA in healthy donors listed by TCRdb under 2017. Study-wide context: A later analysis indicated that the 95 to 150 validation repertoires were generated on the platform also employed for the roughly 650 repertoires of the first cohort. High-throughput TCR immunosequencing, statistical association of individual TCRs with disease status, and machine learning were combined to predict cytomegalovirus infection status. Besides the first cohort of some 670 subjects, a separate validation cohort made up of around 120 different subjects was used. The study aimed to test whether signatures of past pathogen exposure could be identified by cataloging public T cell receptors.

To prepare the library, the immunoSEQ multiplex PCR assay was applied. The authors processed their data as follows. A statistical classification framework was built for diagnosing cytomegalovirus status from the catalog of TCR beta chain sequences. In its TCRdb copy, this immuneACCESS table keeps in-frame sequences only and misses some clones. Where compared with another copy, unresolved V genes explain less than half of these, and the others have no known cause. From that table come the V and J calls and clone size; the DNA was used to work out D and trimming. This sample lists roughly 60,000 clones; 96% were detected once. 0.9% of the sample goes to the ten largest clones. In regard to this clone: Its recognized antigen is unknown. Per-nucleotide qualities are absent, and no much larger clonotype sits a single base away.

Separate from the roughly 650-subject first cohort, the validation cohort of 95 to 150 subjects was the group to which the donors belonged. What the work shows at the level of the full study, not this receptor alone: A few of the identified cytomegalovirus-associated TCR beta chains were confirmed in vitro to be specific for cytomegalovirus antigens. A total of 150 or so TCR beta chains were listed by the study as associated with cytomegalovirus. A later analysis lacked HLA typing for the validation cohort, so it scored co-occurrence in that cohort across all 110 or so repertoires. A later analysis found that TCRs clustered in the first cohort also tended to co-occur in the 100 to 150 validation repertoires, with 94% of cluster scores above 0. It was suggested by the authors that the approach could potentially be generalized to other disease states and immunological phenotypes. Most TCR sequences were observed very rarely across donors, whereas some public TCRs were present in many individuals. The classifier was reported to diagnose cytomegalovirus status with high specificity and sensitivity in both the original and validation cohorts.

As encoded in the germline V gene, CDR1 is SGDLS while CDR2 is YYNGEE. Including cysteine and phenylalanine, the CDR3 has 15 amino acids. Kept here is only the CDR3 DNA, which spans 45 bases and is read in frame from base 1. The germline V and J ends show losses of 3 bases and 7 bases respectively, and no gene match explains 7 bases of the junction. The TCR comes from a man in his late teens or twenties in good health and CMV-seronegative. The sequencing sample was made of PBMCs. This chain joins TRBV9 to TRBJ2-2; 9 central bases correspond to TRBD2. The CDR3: CASSAVAGVVGELFF. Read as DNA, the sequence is TGTGCCAGCAGCGCTGTAGCGGGAGTGGTCGGGGAGCTGTTTTTT.